This T cell receptor (beta chain) is drawn from a study of T cells in Graves' hyperthyroidism and ophthalmopathy. The germline V gene has CDR1 SGHTS and CDR2 YDEGEE. CDR3 length: 17 residues. The V gene end was trimmed by 0 bases and the J gene end by 6 bases; junction bases not matched to a gene: 9. Researchers took RNA transcripts and amplified the TCR beta CDR3 regions from them. First-round RT-PCR targeting the TCR CDR3 was performed with the HTBI primer set. Each CDR3 protein is one row after TCRdb ran MiXCR on the multiplex PCR reads. The sample contains around 250,000 distinct CDR3 sequences, about 15% of which appear only once. This clonotype has more than one count but fewer than ten.

The chain links TRBV5-8 to TRBJ2-2, with TRBD2 matching 9 bases. This clonotype originated in a woman aged 40 to 55 with Graves' hyperthyroidism that later progressed to Graves' ophthalmopathy. Specimen: blood. DNA for the CDR3: TGTGCCAGCAGCTTGGTGTTAGCGGGAGTGGGGTCCGGGGAGCTGTTTTTT. It is translated as CASSLVLAGVGSGELFF. The full variable domain, rest sourced from reference TRBV5-8 and TRBJ2-2, is EAGVTQSPTHLIKTRGQQATLRCSPISGHTSVYWYQQALGLGLQFLLWYDEGEERNRGNFPPRFSGRQFPNYSSELNVNALELEDSALYLCASSLVLAGVGSGELFFGEGSRLTVL.